This section outlines one TCR beta chain sequence together with its context. This sample is drawn from a study of identifying expanded T cells in peripheral blood. Sequencing was performed with immunoSEQ multiplex PCR; in TCRdb, only in-frame clones are kept and a portion is missing. This table has approximately 94,000 clones, 80% to 90% appearing once. The V end was cut by 4 bases, the J end by 5 bases, with 12 bases between. The CDR3 totals 13 residues. The V gene's germline CDR1 is GTSNPN and CDR2 SVGIG (reference sequence). The chain uses TRBV30 and TRBJ1-3; unclear D gene. This TCR was sampled from a person aged 18-70 years in good health. The sample taken for sequencing was blood. The CDR3 reads CAWNERLRNTIYF. The CDR3 region has the DNA TGTGCCTGGAATGAACGGCTGAGAAACACCATATATTTT.